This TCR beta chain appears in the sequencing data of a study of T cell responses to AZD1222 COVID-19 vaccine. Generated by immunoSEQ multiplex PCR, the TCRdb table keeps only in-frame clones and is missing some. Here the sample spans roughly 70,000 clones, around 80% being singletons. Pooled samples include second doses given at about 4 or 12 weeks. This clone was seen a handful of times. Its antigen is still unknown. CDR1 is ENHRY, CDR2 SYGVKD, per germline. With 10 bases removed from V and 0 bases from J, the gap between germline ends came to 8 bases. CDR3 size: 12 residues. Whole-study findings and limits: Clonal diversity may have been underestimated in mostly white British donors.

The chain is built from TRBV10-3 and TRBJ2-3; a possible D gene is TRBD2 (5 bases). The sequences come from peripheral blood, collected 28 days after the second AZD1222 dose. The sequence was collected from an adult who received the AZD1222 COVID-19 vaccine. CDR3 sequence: CATRTSTDTQYF. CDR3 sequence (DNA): TGTGCCACCCGGACTAGCACAGATACGCAGTATTTT.